This TCR beta chain was profiled in a study of blood T cell repertoires in COVID-19. As for the study in general: Sample material is recorded as cDNA or gDNA derived from T cells, B-cell-depleted T cells, or PBMCs.

Germline CDR1 reads MGHDK; CDR2 reads SYGVNS. The V end lost 6 bases, the J end lost 0 bases, and 20 bases lay between the germline ends. CDR3 size: 17 residues. Per the study methods: Amplified reference gene primers provided the basis for estimating nucleated cell counts. TCRdb's table, derived via immunoSEQ multiplex PCR, lists solely in-frame clones and lacks some. The DNA was the basis for D and trimming; V, J and clone size are from that table. Found here are about 70,000 clones, 85% to 90% of them singletons; the top ten hold roughly 5%. The chain couples TRBV25-1 to TRBJ1-1; perhaps TRBD1 as D (5 bases). This clonotype was obtained from a man of 80 years or more with acute or convalescent COVID-19. The specimen sequenced was peripheral blood. The CDR3 spells CASSDLGAASLNTEAFF. DNA for the CDR3: TGTGCCAGCAGCGACTTAGGGGCAGCATCTCTGAACACTGAAGCTTTCTTT.